This entry features one T cell receptor beta chain sequence. Its specificity is unknown. Together with a sample-barcoded 5' primer, a J-beta primer mix was included in a second PCR lasting roughly 6 to 12 cycles. TCRdb ran MiXCR on the 5' RACE reads and lists one entry per CDR3 protein. The sample holds roughly 800,000 distinct CDR3 sequences; roughly 60% are singletons and the top ten take approximately 21%. The entry originates in a study of blood T cells in healthy people across ages. The study, taken as a whole, reports: A strong correlation between TCR beta diversity and naive T cell percentage was seen.

The clonotype comes from a man under 40 in good health. Sequencing was done on a sample of blood.

CDR3 residues: CSARGGLAAYNEQFF. CDR3 in DNA: TGCAGTGCTAGAGGGGGGCTAGCAGCCTACAATGAGCAGTTCTTC. The chain couples TRBV20-1 to TRBJ2-1; D possibly corresponds to TRBD1 (6 bases). Between the trimmed V and J ends, which lost 1 base and 2 bases, there was a span of 12 bases. The CDR3 runs to 15 residues. Germline CDR1 reads DFQATT; CDR2 reads SNEGSKA (reference sequence).